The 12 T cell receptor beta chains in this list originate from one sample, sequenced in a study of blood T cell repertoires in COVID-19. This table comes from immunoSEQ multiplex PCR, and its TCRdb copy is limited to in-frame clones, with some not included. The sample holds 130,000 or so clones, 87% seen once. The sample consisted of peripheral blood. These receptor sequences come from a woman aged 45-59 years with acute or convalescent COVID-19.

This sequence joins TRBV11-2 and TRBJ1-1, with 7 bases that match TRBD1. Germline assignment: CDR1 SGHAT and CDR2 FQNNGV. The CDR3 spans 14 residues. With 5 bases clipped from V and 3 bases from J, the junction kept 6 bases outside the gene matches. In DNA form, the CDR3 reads TGTGCCAGCAGCCTACAGACAGGGTACACTGAAGCTTTCTTT. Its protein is CASSLQTGYTEAFF.

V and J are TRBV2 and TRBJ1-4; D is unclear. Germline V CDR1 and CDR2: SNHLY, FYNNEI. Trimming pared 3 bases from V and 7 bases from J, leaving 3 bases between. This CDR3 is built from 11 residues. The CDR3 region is CASSDREKLFF. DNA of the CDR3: TGTGCCAGCAGTGACCGTGAAAAACTGTTTTTT.

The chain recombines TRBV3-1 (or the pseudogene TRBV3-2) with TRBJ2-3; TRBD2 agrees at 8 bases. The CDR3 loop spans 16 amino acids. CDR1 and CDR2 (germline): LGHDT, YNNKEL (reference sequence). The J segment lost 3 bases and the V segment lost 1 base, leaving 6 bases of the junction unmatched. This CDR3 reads CASSQAFAGGTDTQYF. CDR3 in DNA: TGTGCCAGCAGCCAAGCTTTCGCGGGAGGAACAGATACGCAGTATTTT.

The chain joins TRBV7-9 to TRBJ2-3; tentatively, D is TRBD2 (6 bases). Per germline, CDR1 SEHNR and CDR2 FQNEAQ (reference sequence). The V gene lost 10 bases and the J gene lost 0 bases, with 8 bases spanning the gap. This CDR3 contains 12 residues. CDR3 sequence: CANSGSTDTQYF. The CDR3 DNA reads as TGTGCCAATAGCGGTAGCACAGATACGCAGTATTTT.

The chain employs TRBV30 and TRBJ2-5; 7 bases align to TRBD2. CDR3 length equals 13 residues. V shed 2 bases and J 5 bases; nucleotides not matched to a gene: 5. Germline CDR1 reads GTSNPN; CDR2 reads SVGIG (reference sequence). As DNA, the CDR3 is TGTGCCTGGAGTCTAGCGGCTTGGGAGACCCAGTACTTC. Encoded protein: CAWSLAAWETQYF.

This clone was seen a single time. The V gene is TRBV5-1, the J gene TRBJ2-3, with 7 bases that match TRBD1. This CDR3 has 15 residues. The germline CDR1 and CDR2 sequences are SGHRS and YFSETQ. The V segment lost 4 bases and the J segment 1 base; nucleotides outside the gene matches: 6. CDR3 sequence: CASSQTGARTDTQYF. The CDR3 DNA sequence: TGCGCCAGCAGCCAAACAGGGGCCCGCACAGATACGCAGTATTTT.

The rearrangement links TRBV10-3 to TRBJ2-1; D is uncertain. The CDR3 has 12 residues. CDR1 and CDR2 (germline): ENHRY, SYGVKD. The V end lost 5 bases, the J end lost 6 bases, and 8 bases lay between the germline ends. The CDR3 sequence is CAISNLANEQFF. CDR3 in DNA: TGTGCCATCAGTAATTTAGCCAATGAGCAGTTCTTC.

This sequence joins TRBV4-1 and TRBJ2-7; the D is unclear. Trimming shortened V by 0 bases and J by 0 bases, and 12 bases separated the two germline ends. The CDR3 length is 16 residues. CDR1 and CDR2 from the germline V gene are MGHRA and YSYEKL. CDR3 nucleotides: TGCGCCAGCAGCCAAGAAAGTACTCTTAGCTCCTACGAGCAGTACTTC. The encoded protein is CASSQESTLSSYEQYF.

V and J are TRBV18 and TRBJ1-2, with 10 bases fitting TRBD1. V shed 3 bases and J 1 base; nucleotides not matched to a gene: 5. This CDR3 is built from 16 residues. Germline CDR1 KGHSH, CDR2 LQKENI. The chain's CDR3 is CASSPGTGVDNYGYTF. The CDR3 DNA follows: TGTGCCAGCTCACCCGGGACAGGGGTGGATAACTATGGCTACACCTTC.

Here the CDR3 DNA reads TGTGCCACCAGCAGAGATGGGCAGGGCACAGATACGCAGTATTTT. This codes for CATSRDGQGTDTQYF. The chain joins TRBV15 to TRBJ2-3; D gene uncertain. The CDR3 length is 15 residues. V was cut by 0 bases and J by 1 base, with 8 bases left in between. Germline V gives CDR1 LNHNV, CDR2 YYDKDF (reference sequence).

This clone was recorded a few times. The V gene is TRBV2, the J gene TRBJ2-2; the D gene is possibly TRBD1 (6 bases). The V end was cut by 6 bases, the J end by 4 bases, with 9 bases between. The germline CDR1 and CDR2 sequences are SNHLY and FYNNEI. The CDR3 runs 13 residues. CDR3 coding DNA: TGTGCCAGCAGGGGGGCGGGCACCGGGGAGCTGTTTTTT. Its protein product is CASRGAGTGELFF. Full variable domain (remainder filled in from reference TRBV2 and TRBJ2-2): EPEVTQTPSHQVTQMGQEVILRCVPISNHLYFYWYRQILGQKVEFLVSFYNNEISEKSEIFDDQFSVERPDGSNFTLKIRSTKLEDSAMYFCASRGAGTGELFFGEGSRLTVL.

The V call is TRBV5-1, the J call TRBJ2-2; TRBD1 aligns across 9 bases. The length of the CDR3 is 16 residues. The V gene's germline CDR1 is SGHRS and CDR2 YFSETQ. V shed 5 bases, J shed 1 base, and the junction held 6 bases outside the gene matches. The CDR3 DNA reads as TGCGCCAGCAGACCCGGGACAGGGATGAACACCGGGGAGCTGTTTTTT. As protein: CASRPGTGMNTGELFF.